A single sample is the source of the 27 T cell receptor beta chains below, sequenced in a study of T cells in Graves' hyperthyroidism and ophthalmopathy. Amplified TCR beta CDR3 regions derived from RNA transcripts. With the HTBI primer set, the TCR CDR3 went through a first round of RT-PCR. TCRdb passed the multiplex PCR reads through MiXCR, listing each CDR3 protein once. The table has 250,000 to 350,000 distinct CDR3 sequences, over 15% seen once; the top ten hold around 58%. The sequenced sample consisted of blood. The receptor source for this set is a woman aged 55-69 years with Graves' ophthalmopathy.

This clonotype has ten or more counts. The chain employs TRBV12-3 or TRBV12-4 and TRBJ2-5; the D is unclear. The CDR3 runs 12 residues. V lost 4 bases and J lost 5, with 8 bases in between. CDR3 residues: CASSSDRETQYF. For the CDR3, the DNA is TGTGCCAGCAGTTCTGATCGGGAGACCCAGTACTTC.

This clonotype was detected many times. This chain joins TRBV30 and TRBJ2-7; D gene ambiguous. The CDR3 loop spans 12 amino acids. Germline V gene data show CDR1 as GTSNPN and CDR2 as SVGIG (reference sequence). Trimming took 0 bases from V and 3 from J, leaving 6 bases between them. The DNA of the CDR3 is TGTGCCTGGAGTGTAAGGTACTACGAGCAGTACTTC. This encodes CAWSVRYYEQYF.

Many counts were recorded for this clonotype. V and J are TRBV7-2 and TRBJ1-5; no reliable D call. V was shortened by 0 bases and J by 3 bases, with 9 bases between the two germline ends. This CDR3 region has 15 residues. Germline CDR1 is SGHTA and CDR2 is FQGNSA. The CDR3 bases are TGTGCCAGCAGCTTAGCGCGGCAATTCAATCAGCCCCAGCATTTT. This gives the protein CASSLARQFNQPQHF.

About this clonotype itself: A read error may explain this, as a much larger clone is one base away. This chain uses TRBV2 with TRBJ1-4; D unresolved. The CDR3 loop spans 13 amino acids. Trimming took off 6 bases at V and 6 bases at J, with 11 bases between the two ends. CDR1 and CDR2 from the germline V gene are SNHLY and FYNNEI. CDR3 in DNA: TGTGCCAGCAGCCAGGAGGTAGATGAAAAACTGTTTTTT. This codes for CASSQEVDEKLFF. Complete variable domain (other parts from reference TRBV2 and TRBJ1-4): EPEVTQTPSHQVTQMGQEVILRCVPISNHLYFYWYRQILGQKVEFLVSFYNNEISEKSEIFDDQFSVERPDGSNFTLKIRSTKLEDSAMYFCASSQEVDEKLFFGSGTQLSVL.

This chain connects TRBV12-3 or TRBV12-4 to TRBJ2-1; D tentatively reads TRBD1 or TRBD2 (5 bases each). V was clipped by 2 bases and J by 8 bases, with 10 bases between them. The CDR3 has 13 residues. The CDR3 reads CASSLWGMDEQFF. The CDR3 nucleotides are TGTGCCAGCAGTTTATGGGGGATGGATGAGCAGTTCTTC.

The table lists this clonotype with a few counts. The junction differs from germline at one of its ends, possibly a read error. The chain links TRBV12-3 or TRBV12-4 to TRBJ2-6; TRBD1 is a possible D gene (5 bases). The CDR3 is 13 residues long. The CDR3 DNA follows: TGTGCCAGCGGCGCCTCTGGGGCCAGCGTCCTGACTTTC. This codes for CASGASGASVLTF.

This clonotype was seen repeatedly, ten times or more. For the CDR3, the DNA is TGTGCCAGCAGTTCTACCCGACAGGCGGCCTATGGCTACACCTTC. This codes for CASSSTRQAAYGYTF. The gene calls are TRBV12-3 or TRBV12-4 and TRBJ1-2; tentative D call: TRBD1 (6 bases). V gave up 4 bases and J gave up 4 bases, with 16 bases separating them. The CDR3 totals 15 residues.

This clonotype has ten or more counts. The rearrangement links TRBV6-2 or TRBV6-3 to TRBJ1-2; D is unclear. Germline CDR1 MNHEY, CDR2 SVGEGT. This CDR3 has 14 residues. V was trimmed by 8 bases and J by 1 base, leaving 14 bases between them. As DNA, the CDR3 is TGTGCCAGCTCCTACGGATGGGATAACTATGGCTACACCTTC. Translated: CASSYGWDNYGYTF.

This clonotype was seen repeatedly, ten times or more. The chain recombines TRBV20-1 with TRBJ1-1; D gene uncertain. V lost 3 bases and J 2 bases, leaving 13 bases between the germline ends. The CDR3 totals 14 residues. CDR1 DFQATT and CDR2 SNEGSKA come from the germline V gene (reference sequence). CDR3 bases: TGCAGTGCTAGTCGCCGAGTGAAAAACACTGAAGCTTTCTTT. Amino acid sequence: CSASRRVKNTEAFF.

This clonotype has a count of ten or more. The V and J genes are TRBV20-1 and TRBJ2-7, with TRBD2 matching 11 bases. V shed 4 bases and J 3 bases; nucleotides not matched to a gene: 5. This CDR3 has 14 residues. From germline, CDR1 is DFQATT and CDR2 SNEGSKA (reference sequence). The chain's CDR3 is CSAIPSGGIYEQYF. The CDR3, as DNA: TGCAGTGCTATCCCTAGCGGGGGGATCTACGAGCAGTACTTC.

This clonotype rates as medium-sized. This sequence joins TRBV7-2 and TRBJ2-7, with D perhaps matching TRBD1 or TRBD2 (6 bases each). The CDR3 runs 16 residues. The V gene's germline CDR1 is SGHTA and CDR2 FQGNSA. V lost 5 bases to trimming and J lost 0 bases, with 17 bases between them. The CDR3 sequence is CASSPKGGSRSYEQYF. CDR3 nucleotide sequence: TGTGCCAGCAGCCCAAAGGGGGGCTCCCGCTCCTACGAGCAGTACTTC.

The CDR3 nucleotides read TGTGCCAGCAGCTTAGGTGGCCGCAGGGAGGAGACCCAGTACTTC. Its translation: CASSLGGRREETQYF. The chain has TRBV7-2 and TRBJ2-5, with D perhaps matching TRBD1 or TRBD2 (5 bases each). In germline, CDR1 is SGHTA, CDR2 FQGNSA. V was trimmed by 1 base and J by 5 bases, leaving 14 bases between them. CDR3 size: 15 residues.

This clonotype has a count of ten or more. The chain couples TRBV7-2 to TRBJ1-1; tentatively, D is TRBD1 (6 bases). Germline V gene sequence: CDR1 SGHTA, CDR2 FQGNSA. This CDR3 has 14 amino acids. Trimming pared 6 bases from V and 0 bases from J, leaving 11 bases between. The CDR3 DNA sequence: TGTGCCAGCAGGCGACAGGCGATGAACACTGAAGCTTTCTTT. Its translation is CASRRQAMNTEAFF.

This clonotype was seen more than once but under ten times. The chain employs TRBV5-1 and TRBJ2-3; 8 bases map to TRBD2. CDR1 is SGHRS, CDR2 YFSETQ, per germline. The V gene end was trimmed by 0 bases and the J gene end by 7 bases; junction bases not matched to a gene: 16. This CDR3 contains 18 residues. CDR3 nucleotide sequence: TGCGCCAGCAGCTTGGGTTGGAGCGGGGGCCTACCCATCAATACGCAGTATTTT. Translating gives CASSLGWSGGLPINTQYF.

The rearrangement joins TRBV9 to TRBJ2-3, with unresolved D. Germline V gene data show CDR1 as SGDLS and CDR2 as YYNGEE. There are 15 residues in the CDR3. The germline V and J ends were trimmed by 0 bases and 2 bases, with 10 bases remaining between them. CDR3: CASSVAPRPTDTQYF. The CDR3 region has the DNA TGTGCCAGCAGCGTAGCTCCCCGTCCCACAGATACGCAGTATTTT.

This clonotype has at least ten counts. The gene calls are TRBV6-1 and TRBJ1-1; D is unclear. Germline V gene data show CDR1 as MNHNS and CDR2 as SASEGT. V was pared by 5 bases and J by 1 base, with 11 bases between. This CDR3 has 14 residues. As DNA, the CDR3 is TGTGCCAGCAGTTCCTACGACGGGAACACTGAAGCTTTCTTT. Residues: CASSSYDGNTEAFF.

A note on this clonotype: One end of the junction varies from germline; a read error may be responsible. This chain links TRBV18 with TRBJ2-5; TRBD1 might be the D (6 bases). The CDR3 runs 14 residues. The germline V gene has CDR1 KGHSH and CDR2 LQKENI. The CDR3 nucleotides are TGTGCCAGCTCATCCTTCAGGGGCGAAGAGACCCGGTACTTC. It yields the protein CASSSFRGEETRYF.

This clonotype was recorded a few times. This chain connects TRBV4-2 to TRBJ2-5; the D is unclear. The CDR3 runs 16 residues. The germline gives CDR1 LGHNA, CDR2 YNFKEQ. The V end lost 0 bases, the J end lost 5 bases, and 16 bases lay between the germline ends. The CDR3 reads CASSQEGGRPWETQYF. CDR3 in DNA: TGTGCCAGCAGCCAAGAAGGTGGGCGCCCCTGGGAGACCCAGTACTTC.

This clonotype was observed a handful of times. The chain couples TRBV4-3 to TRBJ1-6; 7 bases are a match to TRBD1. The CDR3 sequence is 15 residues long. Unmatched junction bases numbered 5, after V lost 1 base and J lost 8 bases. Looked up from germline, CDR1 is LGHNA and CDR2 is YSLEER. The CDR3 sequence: CASSQGTGGDSPLHF. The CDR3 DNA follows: TGCGCCAGCAGCCAAGGGACAGGCGGCGATTCACCCCTCCACTTT.

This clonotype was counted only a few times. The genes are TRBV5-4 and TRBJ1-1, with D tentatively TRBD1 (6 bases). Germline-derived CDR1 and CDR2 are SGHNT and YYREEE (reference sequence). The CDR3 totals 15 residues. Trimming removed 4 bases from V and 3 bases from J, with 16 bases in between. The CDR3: CASSTETGAYTEAFF. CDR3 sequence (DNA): TGTGCCAGCAGCACCGAGACAGGAGCCTACACTGAAGCTTTCTTT.

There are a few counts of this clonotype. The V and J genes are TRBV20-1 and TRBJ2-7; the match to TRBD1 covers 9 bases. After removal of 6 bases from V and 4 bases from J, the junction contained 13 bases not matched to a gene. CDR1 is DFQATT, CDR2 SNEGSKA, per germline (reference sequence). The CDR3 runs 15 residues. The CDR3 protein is CSALAPDRGSYEQYF. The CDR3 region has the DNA TGCAGTGCCCTAGCCCCCGACAGGGGGTCTTACGAGCAGTACTTC.

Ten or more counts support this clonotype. Here the CDR3 DNA reads TGTGCCAGCAGGTTGACTCAGAATGCAGATACGCAGTATTTT. Residues: CASRLTQNADTQYF. The V gene is TRBV2, the J gene TRBJ2-3; no clear D. The germline gives CDR1 SNHLY, CDR2 FYNNEI. Trimming pared 6 bases from V and 4 bases from J, leaving 14 bases between. This CDR3 is 14 amino acids long.

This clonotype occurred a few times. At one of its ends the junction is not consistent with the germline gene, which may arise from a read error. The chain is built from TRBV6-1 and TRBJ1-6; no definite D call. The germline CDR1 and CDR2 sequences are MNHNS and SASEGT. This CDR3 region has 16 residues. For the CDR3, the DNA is TGTGCCAGCAGTGAAGTGGAGGGCGGTTATAGTTCACCCCTCCACTTT. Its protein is CASSEVEGGYSSPLHF.

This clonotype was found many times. The CDR3: CASSFGQGEKLFF. The CDR3 DNA reads as TGTGCCAGCAGCTTCGGCCAGGGGGAAAAACTGTTTTTT. This rearrangement joins TRBV7-3 to TRBJ1-4; TRBD1 might be the D (6 bases). V lost 3 bases to trimming and J lost 8 bases, with 10 bases between them. CDR3 length: 13 amino acids. Germline loops: CDR1 SGHTA, CDR2 FQGTGA.

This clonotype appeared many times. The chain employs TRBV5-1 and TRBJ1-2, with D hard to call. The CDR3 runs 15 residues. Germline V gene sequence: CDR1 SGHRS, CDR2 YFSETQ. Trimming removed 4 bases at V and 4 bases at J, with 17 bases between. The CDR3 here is CASSQRTKAGYGYTF. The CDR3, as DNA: TGCGCCAGCAGCCAACGGACCAAGGCGGGCTATGGCTACACCTTC.

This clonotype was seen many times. The DNA of the CDR3 is TGTGCCAGCAGCCCAACTAGGACCGGACTCACTGAAGCTTTCTTT. It encodes CASSPTRTGLTEAFF. The rearrangement links TRBV12-3 or TRBV12-4 to TRBJ1-1; D uncertain. CDR3 length: 15 residues. V was clipped by 6 bases and J by 4 bases, with 18 bases between them.

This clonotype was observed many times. CDR3: CASSFVGGGNQPQHF. The CDR3 nucleotides are TGTGCCAGCAGCTTTGTTGGGGGAGGGAATCAGCCCCAGCATTTT. The chain is built from TRBV7-2 and TRBJ1-5; possible D gene TRBD1, 5 bases. The germline V and J ends were trimmed by 3 bases and 4 bases, with 13 bases remaining between them. CDR1 is SGHTA and CDR2 is FQGNSA in the germline V gene. The CDR3 consists of 15 residues. The whole variable domain, remainder taken from reference TRBV7-2 and TRBJ1-5, is GAGVSQSPSNKVTEKGKDVELRCDPISGHTALYWYRQSLGQGLEFLIYFQGNSAPDKSGLPSDRFSAERTGGSVSTLTIQRTQQEDSAVYLCASSFVGGGNQPQHFGDGTRLSIL.